This T cell receptor beta chain was profiled in a study of glioma-infiltrating T cells after dendritic cell vaccination. There are a few counts of this clone. Different DNA sequences within this sample yield the same CDR3. Some clones are missing from TCRdb's copy, which holds only in-frame ones; the method was immunoSEQ multiplex PCR. The data show approximately 84,000 clones, just over 85% seen once. The V and J ends lost 1 base and 3 bases respectively, with 7 bases between them. Germline V gives CDR1 SGHTA, CDR2 FQGNSA. The CDR3 has 13 amino acids. This receptor was taken from a human donor with glioblastoma. Sequencing was performed on blood, taken before dendritic cell vaccination. V and J are TRBV7-2 and TRBJ2-7; D is ambiguous. Written as DNA, the CDR3 is TGTGCCAGCAGCTTAGGGCCGGGCTACGAGCAGTACTTC. This sequence encodes CASSLGPGYEQYF.